The sequence of this TCR beta chain was determined in a study of blood T cell repertoires in COVID-19. Produced via immunoSEQ multiplex PCR; TCRdb's table is partial and in-frame only. The sample has almost 200,000 clones, about 90% seen once. In germline, CDR1 is SQVTM, CDR2 ANQGSEA. The CDR3 spans 14 residues. Germline trimming cut 7 bases from V and 0 bases from J; bases unmatched to any gene: 7. This TCR derives from a woman between 18 and 29 years old who had recovered from COVID-19. This chain joins TRBV29-1 and TRBJ2-3, with 7 bases lining up with TRBD2. The specimen was PBMCs or T cells enriched from blood (not recorded which). CDR3 coding DNA: TGCAGCGGGGGAGGGGCAGGGAGCACAGATACGCAGTATTTT. Amino acids: CSGGGAGSTDTQYF.